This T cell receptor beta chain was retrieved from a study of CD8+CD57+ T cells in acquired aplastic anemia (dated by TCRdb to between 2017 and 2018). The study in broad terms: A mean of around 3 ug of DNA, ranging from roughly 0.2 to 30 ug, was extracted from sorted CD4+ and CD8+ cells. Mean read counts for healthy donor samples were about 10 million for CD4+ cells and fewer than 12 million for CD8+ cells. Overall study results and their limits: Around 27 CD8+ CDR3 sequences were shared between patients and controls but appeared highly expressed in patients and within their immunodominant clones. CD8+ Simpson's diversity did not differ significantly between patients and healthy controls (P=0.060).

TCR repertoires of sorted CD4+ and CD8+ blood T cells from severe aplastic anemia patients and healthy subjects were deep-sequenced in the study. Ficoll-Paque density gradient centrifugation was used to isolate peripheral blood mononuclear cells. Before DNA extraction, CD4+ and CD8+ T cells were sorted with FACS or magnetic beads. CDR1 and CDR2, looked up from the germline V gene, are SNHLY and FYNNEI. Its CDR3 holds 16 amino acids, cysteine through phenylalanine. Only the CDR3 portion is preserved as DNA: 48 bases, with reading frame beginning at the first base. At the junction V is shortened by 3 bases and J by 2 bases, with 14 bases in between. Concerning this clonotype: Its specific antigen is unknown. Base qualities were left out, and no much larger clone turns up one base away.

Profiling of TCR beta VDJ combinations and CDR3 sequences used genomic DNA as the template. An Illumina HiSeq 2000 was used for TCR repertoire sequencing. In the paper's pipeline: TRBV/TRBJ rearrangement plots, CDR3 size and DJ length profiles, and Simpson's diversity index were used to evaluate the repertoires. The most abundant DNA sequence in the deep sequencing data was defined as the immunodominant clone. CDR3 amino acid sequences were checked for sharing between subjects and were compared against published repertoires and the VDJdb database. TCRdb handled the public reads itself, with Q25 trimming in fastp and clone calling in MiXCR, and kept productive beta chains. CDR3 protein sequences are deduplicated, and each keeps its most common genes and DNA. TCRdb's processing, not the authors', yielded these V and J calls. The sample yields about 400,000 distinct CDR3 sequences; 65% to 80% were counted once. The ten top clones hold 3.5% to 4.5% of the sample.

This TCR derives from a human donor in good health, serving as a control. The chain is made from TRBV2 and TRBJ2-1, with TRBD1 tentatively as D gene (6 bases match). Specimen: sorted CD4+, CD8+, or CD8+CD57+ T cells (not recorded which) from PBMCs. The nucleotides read TGTGCCAGCAGTGACAACCGGGACAAAACCTACAATGAGCAGTTCTTC. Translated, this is CASSDNRDKTYNEQFF. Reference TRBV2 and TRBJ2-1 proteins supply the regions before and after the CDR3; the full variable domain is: EPEVTQTPSHQVTQMGQEVILRCVPISNHLYFYWYRQILGQKVEFLVSFYNNEISEKSEIFDDQFSVERPDGSNFTLKIRSTKLEDSAMYFCASSDNRDKTYNEQFFGPGTRLTVL.